This note documents a single TCR beta chain sequence. Germline-derived CDR1 and CDR2 are SQVTM and ANQGSEA. With 7 bases clipped from V and 8 bases from J, the junction kept 11 bases outside the gene matches. CDR3 size: 13 residues. In the authors' methods: It was from reference gene primer amplification that nucleated cell counts were estimated. Method: immunoSEQ multiplex PCR; TCRdb's copy keeps in-frame clones and lacks some. V and J calls and clone size come straight from that table; D and trimming were deduced from the DNA. The top ten hold around 1.1% of the sample, which has about 190,000 clones, approximately 90% seen once. This specimen belongs to a study of blood T cell repertoires in COVID-19. Turning to the study itself: The study drew acute and convalescent COVID-19 samples from the United States, Italy and Spain. PBMCs, B-cell-depleted T cells, or T cells were the source of the cDNA or gDNA that made up the material.

The rearrangement uses TRBV29-1 and TRBJ1-2; 9 nucleotides match TRBD1. The sequenced sample consisted of peripheral blood. The origin of this receptor is a man aged 30 to 45 with acute or convalescent COVID-19. The CDR3 DNA reads as TGCAGCGCTGGCAAACAGGGGGCGCTCGGCTACACCTTC. Amino acid sequence: CSAGKQGALGYTF.